A selection of T cell receptor beta chains follows, all from one sample in a study of T cell responses to AZD1222 COVID-19 vaccine. Method: immunoSEQ multiplex PCR; TCRdb's copy keeps in-frame clones and lacks some. The profile shows about 78,000 clones, about 82% of them singletons. The specimen was peripheral blood, collected on day 0 of AZD1222 vaccination. The receptors stem from an adult in good health. Each CDR3 is given with its conserved first and last residue. D genes are given only for firm matches. The size field is filled for only some rows; it gives once, few, many or a size class.

V gene	clone size	CDR3 length	J gene	D gene	CDR3 DNA	CDR3 protein
TRBV19	NA	18	TRBJ1-1	NA	TGTGCCAGTAGTAGACTGCCGTGGGGGCGGAGCATGAACACTGAAGCTTTCTTT	CASSRLPWGRSMNTEAFF
TRBV23-1	NA	18	TRBJ2-2	NA	TGCGCCAGCAGTCAATCGCAGGCAGGGGGGGCGAACACCGGGGAGCTGTTTTTT	CASSQSQAGGANTGELFF
TRBV5-1	NA	15	TRBJ1-1	NA	TGCGCCAGCAGCTTGAGTGGGACGGGGAACACTGAAGCTTTCTTT	CASSLSGTGNTEAFF
TRBV29-1	once	11	TRBJ1-1	NA	TGCAGCGGCGGACAGAACACTGAAGCTTTCTTT	CSGGQNTEAFF
TRBV5-1	NA	14	TRBJ1-5	NA	TGCGCCAGCTCCCCGGACGGAATCAATCAGCCCCAGCATTTT	CASSPDGINQPQHF
TRBV2	NA	13	TRBJ1-5	NA	TGTGCCAGCAGTGAACCCAGTATTCAGCCCCAGCATTTT	CASSEPSIQPQHF
TRBV2	few	16	TRBJ1-2	NA	TGTGCCAGCAGTTTAAACGGGGGGGCGGTTAACTATGGCTACACCTTC	CASSLNGGAVNYGYTF
TRBV6-5	NA	13	TRBJ2-7	TRBD2	TGTGCCAGCAGTCTAGCGGGGTCTTACGAGCAGTACTTC	CASSLAGSYEQYF
TRBV7-9	NA	14	TRBJ2-7	TRBD2	TGTGCCAGCAGCTTAGGCGGGGGATTCTACGAGCAGTACTTC	CASSLGGGFYEQYF
TRBV4-3	NA	16	TRBJ1-5	TRBD1	TGCGCCAGCAGCCAAGACCGGGCAGGGGGCAGTCAGCCCCAGCATTTT	CASSQDRAGGSQPQHF
TRBV7-9	NA	13	TRBJ2-2	NA	TGTGCCAGCAGCTTAATCGGCACCGGGGAGCTGTTTTTT	CASSLIGTGELFF
TRBV6-6	NA	15	TRBJ1-2	TRBD1	TGTGCCAGCAGTTACGGGGGACAGGGGAACTATGGCTACACCTTC	CASSYGGQGNYGYTF
TRBV5-5	medium-sized	14	TRBJ1-4	NA	TGTGCCAGCAGCTTAGACAGTCTTAATGAAAAACTGTTTTTT	CASSLDSLNEKLFF
TRBV2	once	14	TRBJ2-7	NA	TGTGCCAGCACCTTTGGGGGTAGCCAGGGCGAGCAGTACTTC	CASTFGGSQGEQYF
TRBV19	NA	13	TRBJ1-1	NA	TGTGCCAGTAGTATCCCGGACAGAAATGAAGCTTTCTTT	CASSIPDRNEAFF
TRBV5-4	NA	14	TRBJ2-7	TRBD1	TGTGCCAGCAGGGGGGACAGGGCTTCCTACGAGCAGTACTTC	CASRGDRASYEQYF
TRBV2	NA	15	TRBJ1-4	NA	TGTGCCAGCAGTGAACACAGCGCAACTAATGAAAAACTGTTTTTT	CASSEHSATNEKLFF
TRBV7-2	NA	14	TRBJ1-1	NA	TGTGCCAGCAGCTTGAGTCAGGGATTGGTTGGAGCTTTCTTT	CASSLSQGLVGAFF
TRBV30	few	15	TRBJ1-5	NA	TGTGCCTGGAGTGGACCGGGGGGTTTGAGGCAGCCCCAGCATTTT	CAWSGPGGLRQPQHF
TRBV9	few	14	TRBJ2-7	NA	TGTGCCAGCAGCCCCCCTCAGGGGGGGAGCGAGCAGTACTTC	CASSPPQGGSEQYF
TRBV19	NA	13	TRBJ1-1	NA	TGTGCCAGCAAGGAGGGTTCGCACACTGAAGCTTTCTTT	CASKEGSHTEAFF
TRBV6-5	NA	14	TRBJ1-6	NA	TGTGCCAGCAGTAACCGGGACACGGATTCACCCCTCCACTTT	CASSNRDTDSPLHF
TRBV4-2	NA	15	TRBJ1-4	TRBD1	TGTGCCAGCAGCCAAGGAACAGGGGGGGATGAAAAACTGTTTTTT	CASSQGTGGDEKLFF
TRBV7-2	NA	12	TRBJ1-3	NA	TGTGCCAGCAGCTTAGTAGGAAACACCATATATTTT	CASSLVGNTIYF
TRBV19	NA	14	TRBJ2-1	TRBD2	TGTGCCAGTAGTATAAGCGGGGAGTACAATGAGCAGTTCTTC	CASSISGEYNEQFF
TRBV5-4	NA	16	TRBJ2-2	TRBD2	TGTGCCAGCAGTTCGACTAGCGGGAGGGCCATAGGGGAGCTGTTTTTT	CASSSTSGRAIGELFF